The 27 T cell receptor beta chains below all came from one sample that was sequenced in a study of T cell changes during pregnancy in multiple sclerosis. Clones were read by immunoSEQ multiplex PCR, and TCRdb kept only the in-frame ones, dropping some. The sample lists 44,000 or so clones, roughly 90% occurring once. The starting material was peripheral blood, obtained in the first trimester of pregnancy. The receptors shown here come from a female donor in good health, enrolled as a control in a pregnancy study.

This clone was seen only a few times. This sequence joins TRBV28 and TRBJ1-5; 9 bases are a match to TRBD1. V shed 11 bases and J 7 bases; nucleotides not matched to a gene: 18. Germline assignment: CDR1 MDHEN and CDR2 SYDVKM. The CDR3 length is 16 residues. CDR3 in amino acids: CAAMGGGQGLEQPQHF. CDR3 DNA sequence: TGTGCCGCGATGGGGGGAGGACAGGGGTTGGAGCAGCCCCAGCATTTT.

CDR3 in DNA: TGTGCCAGCAGCTACTCGTTCCAGGGCGCGTACGAGCAGTACTTC. Translating gives CASSYSFQGAYEQYF. The chain employs TRBV4-2 and TRBJ2-7; a possible D gene is TRBD1 (5 bases). The CDR3 is 15 amino acids. CDR1 and CDR2 from the germline V gene are LGHNA and YNFKEQ. V lost 5 bases to trimming and J lost 4 bases, with 18 bases between them.

This chain joins TRBV10-3 and TRBJ2-2; D remains ambiguous. The CDR3 is 13 residues long. Germline CDR1 ENHRY, CDR2 SYGVKD. Trimming took off 7 bases at V and 4 bases at J, with 10 bases between the two ends. The CDR3 sequence is CAITRPGTGELFF. CDR3 coding DNA: TGTGCCATCACTCGCCCGGGCACCGGGGAGCTGTTTTTT.

This sequence joins TRBV19 and TRBJ1-5, with D tentatively TRBD1 (5 bases). V shed 8 bases and J shed 4 bases, with 9 bases lying between them. The CDR3 loop spans 12 amino acids. Germline CDR1 and CDR2: LNHDA and SQIVND (reference sequence). The CDR3 is CASGGGNQPQHF. The CDR3 DNA reads as TGTGCCAGTGGGGGGGGTAATCAGCCCCAGCATTTT.

The V gene is TRBV5-4, the J gene TRBJ2-2, with TRBD2 identical over 7 bases. Per the germline V gene, CDR1 is SGHNT and CDR2 is YYREEE (reference sequence). V lost 2 bases and J lost 1; bases outside the gene matches: 2. The CDR3 covers 15 residues. The CDR3 DNA follows: TGTGCCAGCAGCTTAGTAGCGGGGAACACCGGGGAGCTGTTTTTT. This sequence encodes CASSLVAGNTGELFF.

J is TRBJ2-2 and V is TRBV6-1; D is perhaps TRBD1 (6 bases). Germline CDR1 MNHNS, CDR2 SASEGT. Trimming removed 3 bases at V and 8 bases at J, with 19 bases between. The CDR3 has 16 amino acids. Written as DNA, the CDR3 is TGTGCCAGCAGTGACAGGGGATACAACCCATCGGGGGAGCTGTTTTTT. Its translation is CASSDRGYNPSGELFF.

The J gene is TRBJ2-7, the V gene TRBV28, with D maybe TRBD2 (6 bases). The germline gives CDR1 MDHEN, CDR2 SYDVKM. The CDR3 covers 17 residues. Trimming removed 2 bases at V and 3 bases at J, with 20 bases between. CDR3 nucleotides: TGTGCCAGCAGTTTAATGGTCTCAGGGCGGGGTCACTACGAGCAGTACTTC. The encoded protein is CASSLMVSGRGHYEQYF.

This clone has only a few counts. The chain combines TRBV9 with TRBJ1-1, with a tentative D call TRBD1 (5 bases). V lost 6 bases and J 4 bases, leaving 16 bases between the germline ends. Looked up from germline, CDR1 is SGDLS and CDR2 is YYNGEE. CDR3 length: 14 amino acids. The CDR3 DNA reads as TGTGCCAGCACCCAGGGTAGGGGAGGCACTGAAGCTTTCTTT. Translating gives CASTQGRGGTEAFF. Supplemented by reference TRBV9 and TRBJ1-1, the full variable domain reads DSGVTQTPKHLITATGQRVTLRCSPRSGDLSVYWYQQSLDQGLQFLIQYYNGEERAKGNILERFSAQQFPDLHSELNLSSLELGDSALYFCASTQGRGGTEAFFGQGTRLTVV.

The chain recombines TRBV10-2 with TRBJ1-5, with 8 bases fitting TRBD1. Germline V gene sequence: CDR1 WSHSY, CDR2 SAAADI. The CDR3 extends over 17 amino acids. The V segment lost 1 base and the J segment 4 bases; nucleotides outside the gene matches: 9. For the CDR3, the DNA is TGCGCCAGCAGTGAGTTTTTTTCTTGGGACAGGAATCAGCCCCAGCATTTT. Protein: CASSEFFSWDRNQPQHF.

The CDR3 coding sequence is TGTGCCAGCTCACCCCGCTCGGGTAGCGGGGCAAACACCGGGGAGCTGTTTTTT. Protein sequence: CASSPRSGSGANTGELFF. The rearrangement joins TRBV18 to TRBJ2-2; 8 bases line up with TRBD2. J was trimmed by 2 bases and V by 3 bases; bases with no gene match: 11. This CDR3 has 18 amino acids. Germline V CDR1 and CDR2: KGHSH, LQKENI.

The CDR3 DNA reads as TGTGCCAGCTCACCTAATCGACGTCAGGACTCTGGAAACACCATATATTTT. It yields the protein CASSPNRRQDSGNTIYF. The chain joins TRBV18 to TRBJ1-3; D gene unclear. The ends were cut back, 3 bases at V and 0 bases at J, with 15 bases in the middle. The germline V gene encodes CDR1 KGHSH and CDR2 LQKENI. The CDR3 is 17 amino acids.

Only one count was recorded for this clone. V and J are TRBV6-6 and TRBJ1-5, with a tentative D call TRBD1 (5 bases). Germline V gives CDR1 MNHNY, CDR2 SVGAGI (reference sequence). The V gene lost 6 bases and the J gene lost 2 bases, with 17 bases spanning the gap. CDR3 length equals 16 residues. CDR3 region: CASRTPGMVRNQPQHF. CDR3 nucleotides: TGTGCCAGCAGGACCCCAGGGATGGTCCGCAATCAGCCCCAGCATTTT.

The CDR3 coding sequence is TGTGCCAGCAGCCCCGAGCGGGGGAGCACAGATACGCAGTATTTT. Protein sequence: CASSPERGSTDTQYF. The chain is built from TRBV11-2 and TRBJ2-3; 8 bases fit TRBD2. The germline V gene encodes CDR1 SGHAT and CDR2 FQNNGV. The CDR3 consists of 15 residues. Unmatched junction bases numbered 4, after V lost 5 bases and J lost 0 bases.

The chain recombines TRBV19 with TRBJ1-1; no firm D call. The CDR3 runs 16 residues. With 1 base removed from V and 4 bases from J, the gap between germline ends came to 16 bases. Germline CDR1 LNHDA, CDR2 SQIVND (reference sequence). CDR3 sequence: CASSIALRAWSTEAFF. The CDR3 region has the DNA TGTGCCAGTAGTATAGCCCTTAGAGCCTGGAGCACTGAAGCTTTCTTT.

This clone showed up just once. The chain links TRBV18 to TRBJ1-1; D ambiguous. Trimming shortened V by 2 bases and J by 0 bases, and 10 bases separated the two germline ends. Germline-derived CDR1 and CDR2 are KGHSH and LQKENI. This CDR3 has 15 amino acids. The CDR3 protein is CASSPGEVMNTEAFF. CDR3 DNA: TGTGCCAGCTCACCAGGGGAGGTCATGAACACTGAAGCTTTCTTT.

The rearrangement joins TRBV5-6 to TRBJ2-1, with TRBD2 matching 13 bases. The V and J ends lost 4 bases and 2 bases, in that order; junction bases with no gene match: 9. Per the germline V gene, CDR1 is SGHDT and CDR2 is YYEEEE. The CDR3 contains 18 residues. CDR3 nucleotides: TGTGCCAGCAGCCCGACCACTAGCGGGAGGGCCCCCTACAATGAGCAGTTCTTC. It yields the protein CASSPTTSGRAPYNEQFF.

V usage is TRBV28 and J usage is TRBJ2-1, with 10 bases lining up with TRBD1. V lost 3 bases to trimming and J lost 4 bases; unmatched junction nucleotides: 3. The CDR3 sequence is 15 residues long. Germline lookup yields CDR1 MDHEN and CDR2 SYDVKM. The CDR3 nucleotides read TGTGCCAGCAGTTTGGGGGGACAGGGGTACAATGAGCAGTTCTTC. Translated: CASSLGGQGYNEQFF.

The chain has TRBV4-3 and TRBJ2-1, with D uncertain. The CDR3 runs 13 residues. Germline CDR1 reads LGHNA; CDR2 reads YSLEER. Deletions cut 0 bases from V and 16 bases from J, with 16 bases between. CDR3 in DNA: TGCGCCAGCAGCCAAGATCGGGTACTAAAGGCCTTCTTC. This codes for CASSQDRVLKAFF.

CDR3 sequence reads: CASSQNEGGSSYNSPLHF. The CDR3 DNA sequence: TGTGCCAGCAGCCAAAATGAAGGGGGCAGCTCCTATAATTCACCCCTCCACTTT. The gene calls are TRBV4-2 and TRBJ1-6, with 7 bases fitting TRBD1. The J segment lost 0 bases and the V segment lost 2 bases, leaving 7 bases of the junction unmatched. CDR1 and CDR2 from the germline V gene are LGHNA and YNFKEQ. This CDR3 is built from 18 residues.

This chain links TRBV7-9 with TRBJ2-2, with a weak D call TRBD2 (6 bases). The CDR3 runs 15 residues. From germline, CDR1 is SEHNR and CDR2 FQNEAQ (reference sequence). The V gene lost 3 bases and the J gene lost 7 bases, with 15 bases spanning the gap. CDR3 protein: CASSLVGEAGGELFF. The CDR3 DNA is TGTGCCAGCAGCTTGGTTGGGGAGGCTGGCGGGGAGCTGTTTTTT.

V usage is TRBV27 and J usage is TRBJ1-1; 7 bases are a match to TRBD1. Germline V gene data show CDR1 as MNHEY and CDR2 as SMNVEV (reference sequence). This CDR3 is 12 amino acids long. V gave up 4 bases and J gave up 4 bases; unmatched junction bases: 0. DNA for the CDR3: TGTGCCAGCAGTTCAGGGGGCACTGAAGCTTTCTTT. Translating it yields CASSSGGTEAFF.

The gene calls are TRBV6-4 and TRBJ2-3; 13 positions match TRBD2. The germline CDR1 and CDR2 sequences are MRHNA and SNTAGT. The CDR3 covers 16 residues. The trim removed 3 bases at V and 4 bases at J, leaving 4 bases unmatched. The CDR3 loop reads CASSEVTSGGADTQYF. CDR3 bases: TGTGCCAGCAGTGAGGTTACTAGCGGGGGGGCAGATACGCAGTATTTT.

A single count supports this clone. The genes are TRBV10-1 and TRBJ2-2, with D maybe TRBD1 (5 bases). This CDR3 has 16 amino acids. Trimming took off 3 bases at V and 0 bases at J, with 11 bases between the two ends. The germline V gene has CDR1 WNHNN and CDR2 SYGVQD (reference sequence). The CDR3 DNA follows: TGCGCCAGCAGTGATTTGAAGGGGTCGAACACCGGGGAGCTGTTTTTT. Its protein product is CASSDLKGSNTGELFF.

This sequence joins TRBV10-2 and TRBJ2-5; 9 nucleotides align to TRBD2. The CDR3 is 17 residues long. The junction had 6 bases not matched to a gene; V was cut back by 0 bases and J by 1 base. CDR1 is WSHSY, CDR2 SAAADI, per germline. The DNA for the CDR3 is TGCGCCAGCAGTGAGTCGAACAGCGGGGGGCCCCAAGAGACCCAGTACTTC. Translating gives CASSESNSGGPQETQYF.

The chain uses TRBV29-1 and TRBJ2-3, with D unclear. V was shortened by 5 bases and J by 0 bases, with 9 bases between the two germline ends. The length of the CDR3 is 13 residues. The germline V gene encodes CDR1 SQVTM and CDR2 ANQGSEA. The CDR3 sequence is CSVLGTSTDTQYF. For the CDR3, the DNA is TGCAGCGTTCTAGGAACTAGCACAGATACGCAGTATTTT.

J is TRBJ2-7 and V is TRBV6-1, with a tentative D call TRBD1 (5 bases). Trimming pared 3 bases from V and 2 bases from J, leaving 8 bases between. In germline, CDR1 is MNHNS, CDR2 SASEGT. The CDR3 is made up of 13 amino acids. Written as DNA, the CDR3 is TGTGCCAGCAGTGAGAAGGGGCCCTACGAGCAGTACTTC. Protein product: CASSEKGPYEQYF.

The V gene is TRBV27, the J gene TRBJ2-7, with 13 bases matching TRBD2. Germline V gene data show CDR1 as MNHEY and CDR2 as SMNVEV (reference sequence). V gave up 7 bases and J gave up 2 bases; unmatched junction bases: 5. The CDR3 totals 15 residues. CDR3 in amino acids: CASTQTSGGAYEQYF. The CDR3 region has the DNA TGTGCCAGCACCCAAACTAGCGGGGGGGCCTACGAGCAGTACTTC.